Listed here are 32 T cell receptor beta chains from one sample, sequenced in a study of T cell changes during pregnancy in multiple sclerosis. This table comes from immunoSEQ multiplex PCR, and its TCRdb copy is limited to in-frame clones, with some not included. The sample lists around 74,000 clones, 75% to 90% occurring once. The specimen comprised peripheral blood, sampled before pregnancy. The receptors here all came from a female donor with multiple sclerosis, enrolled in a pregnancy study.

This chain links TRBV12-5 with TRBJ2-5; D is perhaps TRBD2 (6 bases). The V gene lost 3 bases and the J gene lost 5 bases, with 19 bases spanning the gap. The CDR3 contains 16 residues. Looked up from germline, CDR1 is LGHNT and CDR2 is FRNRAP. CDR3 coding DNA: TGTGCTAGTGGTTTCGTCTCCGGGACTTTGGGGGAGACCCAGTACTTC. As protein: CASGFVSGTLGETQYF. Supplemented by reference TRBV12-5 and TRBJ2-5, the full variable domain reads DARVTQTPRHKVTEMGQEVTMRCQPILGHNTVFWYRQTMMQGLELLAYFRNRAPLDDSGMPKDRFSAEMPDATLATLKIQPSEPRDSAVYFCASGFVSGTLGETQYFGPGTRLLVL.

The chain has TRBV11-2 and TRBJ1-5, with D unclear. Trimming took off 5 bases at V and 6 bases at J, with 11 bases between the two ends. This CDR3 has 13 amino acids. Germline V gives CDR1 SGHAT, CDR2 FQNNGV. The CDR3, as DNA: TGTGCCAGCAGCCCGAGTGTGCCTCAGCCCCAGCATTTT. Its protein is CASSPSVPQPQHF.

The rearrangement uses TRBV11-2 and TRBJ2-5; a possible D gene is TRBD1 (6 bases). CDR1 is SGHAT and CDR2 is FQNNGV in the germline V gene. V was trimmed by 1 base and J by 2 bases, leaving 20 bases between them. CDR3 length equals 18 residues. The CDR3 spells CASSLASLRTDRQETQYF. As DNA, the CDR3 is TGTGCCAGCAGCTTAGCCTCCCTCCGGACAGATCGGCAAGAGACCCAGTACTTC.

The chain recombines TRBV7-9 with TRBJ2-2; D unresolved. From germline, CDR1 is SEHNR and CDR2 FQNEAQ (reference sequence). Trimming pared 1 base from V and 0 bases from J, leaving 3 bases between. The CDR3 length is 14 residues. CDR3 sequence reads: CASSLGANTGELFF. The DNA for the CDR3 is TGTGCCAGCAGCTTAGGAGCGAACACCGGGGAGCTGTTTTTT. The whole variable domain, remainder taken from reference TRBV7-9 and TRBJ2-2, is DTGVSQNPRHKITKRGQNVTFRCDPISEHNRLYWYRQTLGQGPEFLTYFQNEAQLEKSRLLSDRFSAERPKGSFSTLEIQRTEQGDSAMYLCASSLGANTGELFFGEGSRLTVL.

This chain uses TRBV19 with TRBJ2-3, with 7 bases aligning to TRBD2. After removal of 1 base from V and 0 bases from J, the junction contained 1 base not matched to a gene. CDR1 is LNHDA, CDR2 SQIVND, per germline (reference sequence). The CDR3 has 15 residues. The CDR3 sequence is CASSIAGGSTDTQYF. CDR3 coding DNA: TGTGCCAGTAGTATAGCGGGAGGTAGCACAGATACGCAGTATTTT.

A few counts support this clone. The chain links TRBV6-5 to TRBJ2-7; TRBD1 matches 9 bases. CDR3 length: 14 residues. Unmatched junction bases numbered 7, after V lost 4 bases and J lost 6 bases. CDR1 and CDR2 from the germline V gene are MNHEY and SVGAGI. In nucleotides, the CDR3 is TGTGCCAGCAGTTCCGGACGGACAGGGGTCGAGCAGTACTTC. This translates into CASSSGRTGVEQYF.

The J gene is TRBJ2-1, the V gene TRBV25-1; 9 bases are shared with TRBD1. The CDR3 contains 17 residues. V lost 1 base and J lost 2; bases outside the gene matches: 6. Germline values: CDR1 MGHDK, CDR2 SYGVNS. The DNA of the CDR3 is TGTGCCAGCAGTGAATCTCCGGGACAGGGTACCTACAATGAGCAGTTCTTC. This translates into CASSESPGQGTYNEQFF.

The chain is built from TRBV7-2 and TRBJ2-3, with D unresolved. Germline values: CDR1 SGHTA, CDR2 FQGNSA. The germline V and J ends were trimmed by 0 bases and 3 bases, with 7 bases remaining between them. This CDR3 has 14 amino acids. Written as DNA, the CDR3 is TGTGCCAGCAGCTTAGCCCCGGAGACAGATACGCAGTATTTT. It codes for CASSLAPETDTQYF.

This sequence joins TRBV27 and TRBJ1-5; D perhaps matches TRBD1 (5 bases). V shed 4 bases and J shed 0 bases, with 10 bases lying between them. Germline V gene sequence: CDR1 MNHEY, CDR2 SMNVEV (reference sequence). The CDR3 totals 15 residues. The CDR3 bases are TGTGCCAGCAGTTATACGGGGGATAGCAATCAGCCCCAGCATTTT. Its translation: CASSYTGDSNQPQHF.

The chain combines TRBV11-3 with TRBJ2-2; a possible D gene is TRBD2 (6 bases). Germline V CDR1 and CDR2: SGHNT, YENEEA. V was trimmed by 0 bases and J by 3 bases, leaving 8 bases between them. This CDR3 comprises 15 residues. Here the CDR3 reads CASSLDGGYTGELFF. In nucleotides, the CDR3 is TGTGCCAGCAGCTTAGATGGGGGGTACACCGGGGAGCTGTTTTTT.

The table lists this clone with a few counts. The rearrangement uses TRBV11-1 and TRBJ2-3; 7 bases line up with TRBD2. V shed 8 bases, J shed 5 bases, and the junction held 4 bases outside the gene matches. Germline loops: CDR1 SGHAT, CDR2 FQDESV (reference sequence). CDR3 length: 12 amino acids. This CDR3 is CASQLAKDTQYF. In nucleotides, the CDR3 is TGTGCCAGCCAACTAGCGAAAGATACGCAGTATTTT.

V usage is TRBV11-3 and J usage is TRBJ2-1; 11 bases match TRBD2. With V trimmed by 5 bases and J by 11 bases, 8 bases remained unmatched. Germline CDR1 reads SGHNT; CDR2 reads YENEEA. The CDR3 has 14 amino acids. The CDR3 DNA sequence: TGTGCCAGCAGCGGCCCGACTAGCGGGGCTAAGCAGTTCTTC. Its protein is CASSGPTSGAKQFF.

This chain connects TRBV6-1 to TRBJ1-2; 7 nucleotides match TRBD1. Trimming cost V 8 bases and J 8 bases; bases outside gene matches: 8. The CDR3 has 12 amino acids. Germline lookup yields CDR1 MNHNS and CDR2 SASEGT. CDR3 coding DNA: TGTGCCAGCCTTACGACAGGGCAGGGCTACACCTTC. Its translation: CASLTTGQGYTF.

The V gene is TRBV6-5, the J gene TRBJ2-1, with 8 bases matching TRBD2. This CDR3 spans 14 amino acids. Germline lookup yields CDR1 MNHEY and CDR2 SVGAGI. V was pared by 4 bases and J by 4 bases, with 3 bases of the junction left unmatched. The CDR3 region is CASSLVAGYNEQFF. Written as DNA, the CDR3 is TGTGCCAGCAGTTTGGTAGCGGGGTACAATGAGCAGTTCTTC.

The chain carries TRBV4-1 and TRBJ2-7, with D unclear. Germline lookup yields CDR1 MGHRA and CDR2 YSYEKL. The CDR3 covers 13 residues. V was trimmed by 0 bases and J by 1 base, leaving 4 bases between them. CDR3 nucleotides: TGCGCCAGCAGCCAAGATATATCCTACGAGCAGTACTTC. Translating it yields CASSQDISYEQYF.

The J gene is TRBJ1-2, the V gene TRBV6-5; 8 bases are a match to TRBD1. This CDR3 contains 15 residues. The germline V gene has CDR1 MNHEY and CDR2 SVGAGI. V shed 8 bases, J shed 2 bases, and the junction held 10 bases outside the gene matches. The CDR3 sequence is CASRFGQGGNYGYTF. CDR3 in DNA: TGTGCCAGCCGATTCGGACAGGGTGGCAACTATGGCTACACCTTC.

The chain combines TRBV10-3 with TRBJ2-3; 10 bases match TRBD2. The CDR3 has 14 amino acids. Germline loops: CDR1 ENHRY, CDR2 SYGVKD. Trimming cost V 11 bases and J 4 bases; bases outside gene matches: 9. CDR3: CAAEREGAADTQYF. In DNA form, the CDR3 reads TGTGCCGCCGAGCGGGAGGGCGCCGCAGATACGCAGTATTTT.

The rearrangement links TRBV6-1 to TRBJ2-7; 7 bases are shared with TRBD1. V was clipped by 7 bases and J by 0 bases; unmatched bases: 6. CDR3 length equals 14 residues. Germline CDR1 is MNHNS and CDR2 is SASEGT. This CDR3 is CASIKQGSSYEQYF. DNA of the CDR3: TGTGCCAGCATCAAACAGGGGAGCTCCTACGAGCAGTACTTC.

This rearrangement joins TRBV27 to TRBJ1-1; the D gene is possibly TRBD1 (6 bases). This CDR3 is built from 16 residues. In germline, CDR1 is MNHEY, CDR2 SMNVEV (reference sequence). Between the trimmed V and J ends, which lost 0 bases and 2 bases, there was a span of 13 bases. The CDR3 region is CASSLSFTGINTEAFF. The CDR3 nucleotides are TGTGCCAGCAGTTTATCGTTTACAGGGATTAACACTGAAGCTTTCTTT.

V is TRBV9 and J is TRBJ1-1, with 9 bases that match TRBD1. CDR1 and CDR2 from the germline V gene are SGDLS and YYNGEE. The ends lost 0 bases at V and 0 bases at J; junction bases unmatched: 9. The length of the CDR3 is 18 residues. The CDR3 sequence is CASSVGLQQGALNTEAFF. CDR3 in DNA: TGTGCCAGCAGCGTAGGTCTCCAACAGGGGGCGTTGAACACTGAAGCTTTCTTT.

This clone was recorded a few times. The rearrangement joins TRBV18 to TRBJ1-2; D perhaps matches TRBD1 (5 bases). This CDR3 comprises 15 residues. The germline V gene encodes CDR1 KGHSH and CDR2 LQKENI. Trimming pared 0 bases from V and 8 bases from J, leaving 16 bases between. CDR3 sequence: CASSPPPQGSRGYTF. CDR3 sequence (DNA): TGTGCCAGCTCACCACCCCCGCAGGGATCGAGGGGCTACACCTTC.

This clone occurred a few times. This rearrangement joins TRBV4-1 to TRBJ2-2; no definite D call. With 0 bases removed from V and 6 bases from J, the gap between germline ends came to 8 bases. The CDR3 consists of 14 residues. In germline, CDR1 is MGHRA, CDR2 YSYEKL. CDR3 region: CASSQEATPGELFF. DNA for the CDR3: TGCGCCAGCAGCCAAGAAGCGACTCCCGGGGAGCTGTTTTTT.

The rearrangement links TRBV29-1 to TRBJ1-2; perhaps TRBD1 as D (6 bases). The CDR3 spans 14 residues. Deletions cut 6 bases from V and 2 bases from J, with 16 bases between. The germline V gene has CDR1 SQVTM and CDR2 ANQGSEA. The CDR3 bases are TGCAGCGTAGTCACCGGGACACTAAACTATGGCTACACCTTC. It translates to CSVVTGTLNYGYTF.

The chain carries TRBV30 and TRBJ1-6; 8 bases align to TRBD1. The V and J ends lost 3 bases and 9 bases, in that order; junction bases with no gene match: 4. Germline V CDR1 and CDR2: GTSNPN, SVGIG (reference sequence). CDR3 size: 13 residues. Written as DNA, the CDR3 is TGTGCCTGGAGCGAGGACAGGGCTTCACCCCTCCACTTT. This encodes CAWSEDRASPLHF.

The CDR3: CASSATDYGYTF. The CDR3 DNA sequence: TGTGCCAGCAGTGCCACAGACTATGGCTACACCTTC. J is TRBJ1-2 and V is TRBV6-1; D is undetermined. The V and J ends lost 4 bases and 3 bases respectively, with 6 bases between them. The CDR3 has 12 amino acids. CDR1 is MNHNS, CDR2 SASEGT, per germline.

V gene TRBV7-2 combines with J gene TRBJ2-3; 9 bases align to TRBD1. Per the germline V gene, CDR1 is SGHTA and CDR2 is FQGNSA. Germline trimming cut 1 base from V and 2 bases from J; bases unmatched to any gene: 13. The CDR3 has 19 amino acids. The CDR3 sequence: CASSLVSTGGDRPTDTQYF. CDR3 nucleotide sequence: TGTGCCAGCAGCTTAGTTTCTACAGGGGGCGATCGGCCCACAGATACGCAGTATTTT.

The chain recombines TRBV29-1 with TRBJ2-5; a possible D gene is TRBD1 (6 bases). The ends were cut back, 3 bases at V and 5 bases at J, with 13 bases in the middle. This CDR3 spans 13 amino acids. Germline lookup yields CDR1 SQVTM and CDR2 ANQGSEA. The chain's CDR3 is CSVDYRVGETQYF. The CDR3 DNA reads TGCAGCGTTGATTACAGGGTTGGGGAGACCCAGTACTTC.

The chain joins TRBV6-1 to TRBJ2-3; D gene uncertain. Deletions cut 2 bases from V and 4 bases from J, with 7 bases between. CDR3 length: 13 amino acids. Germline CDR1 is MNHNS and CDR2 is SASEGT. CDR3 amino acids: CASSEQFPDTQYF. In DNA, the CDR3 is TGTGCCAGCAGTGAACAGTTCCCAGATACGCAGTATTTT.

In DNA, the CDR3 is TGTGCCAGCGGGACAGGGGGGTCTGGGGCCAACGTCCTGACTTTC. Translated: CASGTGGSGANVLTF. The chain uses TRBV7-3 and TRBJ2-6; 11 bases align to TRBD1. Trimming removed 8 bases from V and 1 base from J; junction bases left unmatched: 1. Germline loops: CDR1 SGHTA, CDR2 FQGTGA. The CDR3 spans 15 residues.

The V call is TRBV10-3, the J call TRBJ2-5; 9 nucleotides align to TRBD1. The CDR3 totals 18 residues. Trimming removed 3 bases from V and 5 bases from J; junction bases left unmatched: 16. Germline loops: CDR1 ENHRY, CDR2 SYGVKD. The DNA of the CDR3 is TGTGCCATCAGTGACCCGACCCTAGGGACAGGGTCTTGGGAGACCCAGTACTTC. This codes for CAISDPTLGTGSWETQYF.

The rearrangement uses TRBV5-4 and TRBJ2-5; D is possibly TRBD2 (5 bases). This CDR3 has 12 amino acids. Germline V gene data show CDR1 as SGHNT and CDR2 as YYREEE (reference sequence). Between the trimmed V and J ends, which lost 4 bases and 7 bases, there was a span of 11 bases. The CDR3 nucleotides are TGTGCCAGCAGCACTGACGAGGGGACCCAGTACTTC. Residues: CASSTDEGTQYF.

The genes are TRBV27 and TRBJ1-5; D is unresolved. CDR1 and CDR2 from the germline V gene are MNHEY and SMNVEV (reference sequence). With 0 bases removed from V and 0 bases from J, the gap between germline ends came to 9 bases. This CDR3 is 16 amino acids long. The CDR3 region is CASSLSWGDSNQPQHF. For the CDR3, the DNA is TGTGCCAGCAGTTTATCCTGGGGAGATAGCAATCAGCCCCAGCATTTT.